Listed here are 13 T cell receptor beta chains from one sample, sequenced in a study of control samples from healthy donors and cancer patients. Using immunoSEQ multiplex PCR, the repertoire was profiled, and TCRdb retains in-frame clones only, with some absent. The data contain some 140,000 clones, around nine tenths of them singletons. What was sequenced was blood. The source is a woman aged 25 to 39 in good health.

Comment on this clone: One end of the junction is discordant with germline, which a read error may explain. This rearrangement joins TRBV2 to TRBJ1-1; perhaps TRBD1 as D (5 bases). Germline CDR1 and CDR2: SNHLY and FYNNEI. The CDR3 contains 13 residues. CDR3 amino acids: CASTGTDTNRPGF. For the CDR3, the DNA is TGTGCCAGCACTGGGACTGACACTAACCGGCCAGGCTTT. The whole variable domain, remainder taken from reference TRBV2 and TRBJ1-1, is EPEVTQTPSHQVTQMGQEVILRCVPISNHLYFYWYRQILGQKVEFLVSFYNNEISEKSEIFDDQFSVERPDGSNFTLKIRSTKLEDSAMYFCASTGTDTNRPGFGQGTRLTVV.

CDR3 amino acids: CASSDSIGSWGRTGIFRGEAFF. The CDR3 DNA sequence: TGTGCCAGCAGTGACTCCATCGGATCGTGGGGCAGGACAGGGATTTTTCGCGGTGAAGCTTTCTTT. The rearrangement uses TRBV6-4 and TRBJ1-1; 8 bases match TRBD1. V shed 0 bases, J shed 7 bases, and the junction held 28 bases outside the gene matches. The CDR3 covers 22 residues. Germline loops: CDR1 MRHNA, CDR2 SNTAGT.

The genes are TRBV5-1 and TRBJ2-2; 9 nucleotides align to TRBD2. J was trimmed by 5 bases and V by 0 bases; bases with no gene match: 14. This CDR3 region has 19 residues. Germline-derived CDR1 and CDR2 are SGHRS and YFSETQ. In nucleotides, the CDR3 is TGCGCCAGCAGCTTGGGAGTTAGCGGGAGAACTCGCGGTACCGGGGAGCTGTTTTTT. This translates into CASSLGVSGRTRGTGELFF.

In DNA, the CDR3 is TGTGCCAGCAGCTTAGGCGGGACTAGCGGGATATTTAGCACAGATACGCAGTATTTT. It yields the protein CASSLGGTSGIFSTDTQYF. The gene calls are TRBV7-2 and TRBJ2-3; TRBD2 agrees at 13 bases. The CDR3 contains 19 residues. Trimming removed 1 base from V and 0 bases from J; junction bases left unmatched: 7. Looked up from germline, CDR1 is SGHTA and CDR2 is FQGNSA.

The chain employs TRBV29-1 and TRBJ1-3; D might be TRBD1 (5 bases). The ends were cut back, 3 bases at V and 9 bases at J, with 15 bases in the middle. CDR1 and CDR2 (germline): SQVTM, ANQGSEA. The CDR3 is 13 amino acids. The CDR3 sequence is CSVEGQAGGTIYF. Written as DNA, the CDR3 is TGCAGCGTTGAGGGGCAGGCCGGAGGCACCATATATTTT.

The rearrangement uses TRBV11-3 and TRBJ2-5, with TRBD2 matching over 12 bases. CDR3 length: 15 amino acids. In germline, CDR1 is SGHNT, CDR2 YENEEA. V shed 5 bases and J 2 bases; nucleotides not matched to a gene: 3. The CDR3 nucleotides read TGTGCCAGCAGCGTCGGGACTAGCGGGCAAGAGACCCAGTACTTC. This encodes CASSVGTSGQETQYF. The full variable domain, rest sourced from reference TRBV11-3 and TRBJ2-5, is EAGVVQSPRYKIIEKKQPVAFWCNPISGHNTLYWYLQNLGQGPELLIRYENEEAVDDSQLPKDRFSAERLKGVDSTLKIQPAELGDSAVYLCASSVGTSGQETQYFGPGTRLLVL.

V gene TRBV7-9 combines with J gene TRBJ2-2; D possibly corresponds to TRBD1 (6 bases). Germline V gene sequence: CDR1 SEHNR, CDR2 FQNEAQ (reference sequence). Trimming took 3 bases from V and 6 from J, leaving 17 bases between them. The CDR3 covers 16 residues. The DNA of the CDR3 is TGTGCCAGCAGCTTTGCAGCAAACAGGGTGGCCGGGGAGCTGTTTTTT. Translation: CASSFAANRVAGELFF.

The CDR3 loop is CASSIDRDSGYTF. The CDR3 DNA sequence: TGTGCCAGCAGCATAGACAGGGACAGTGGCTACACCTTC. V usage is TRBV5-4 and J usage is TRBJ1-2, with TRBD1 matching over 7 bases. V lost 4 bases to trimming and J lost 7 bases; unmatched junction nucleotides: 7. From germline, CDR1 is SGHNT and CDR2 YYREEE (reference sequence). CDR3 length equals 13 residues.

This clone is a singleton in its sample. CDR3 in DNA: TGTGCCAGTACAGGGTGGAGAACTGAAGCTTTCTTT. This translates into CASTGWRTEAFF. This sequence joins TRBV19 and TRBJ1-1, with D tentatively TRBD1 (5 bases). The germline V and J ends were trimmed by 7 bases and 5 bases, with 11 bases remaining between them. Looked up from germline, CDR1 is LNHDA and CDR2 is SQIVND (reference sequence). CDR3 length equals 12 residues.

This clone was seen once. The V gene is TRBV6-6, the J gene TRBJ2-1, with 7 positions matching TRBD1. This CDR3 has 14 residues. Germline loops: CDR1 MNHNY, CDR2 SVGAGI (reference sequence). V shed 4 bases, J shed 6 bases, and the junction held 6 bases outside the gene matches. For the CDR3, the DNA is TGTGCCAGCAGTTCGCACAGGGGCCGCAATGAGCAGTTCTTC. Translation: CASSSHRGRNEQFF.

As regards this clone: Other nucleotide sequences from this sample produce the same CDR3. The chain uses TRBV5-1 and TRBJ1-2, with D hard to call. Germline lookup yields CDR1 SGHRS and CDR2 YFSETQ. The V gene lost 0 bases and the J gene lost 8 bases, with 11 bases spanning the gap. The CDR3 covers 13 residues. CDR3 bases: TGCGCCAGCAGCTTGGGTCCTGGTGGGGGCTACACCTTC. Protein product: CASSLGPGGGYTF.

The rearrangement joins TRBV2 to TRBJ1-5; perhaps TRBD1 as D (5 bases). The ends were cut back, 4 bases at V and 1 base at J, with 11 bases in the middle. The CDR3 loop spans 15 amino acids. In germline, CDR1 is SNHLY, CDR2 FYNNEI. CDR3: CASSVSGSSNQPQHF. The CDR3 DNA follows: TGTGCCAGCAGTGTTTCAGGGTCGAGCAATCAGCCCCAGCATTTT.

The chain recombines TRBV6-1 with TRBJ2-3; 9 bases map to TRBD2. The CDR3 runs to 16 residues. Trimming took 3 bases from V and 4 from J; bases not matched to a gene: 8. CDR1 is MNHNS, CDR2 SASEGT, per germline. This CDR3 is CASSDLSGSYSDTQYF. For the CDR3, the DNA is TGTGCCAGCAGTGACCTTAGCGGGAGTTATTCAGATACGCAGTATTTT.